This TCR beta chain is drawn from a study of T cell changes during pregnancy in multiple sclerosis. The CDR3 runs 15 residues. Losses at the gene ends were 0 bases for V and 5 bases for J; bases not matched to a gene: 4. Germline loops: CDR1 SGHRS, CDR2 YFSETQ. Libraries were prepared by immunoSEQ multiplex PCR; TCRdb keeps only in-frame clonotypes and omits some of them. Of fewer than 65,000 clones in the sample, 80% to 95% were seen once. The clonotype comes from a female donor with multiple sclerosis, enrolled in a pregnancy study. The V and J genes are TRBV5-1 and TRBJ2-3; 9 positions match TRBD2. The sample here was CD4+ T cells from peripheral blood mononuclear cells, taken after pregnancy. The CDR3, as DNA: TGCGCCAGCAGCTTGGTGGGACTAGCCGTAGATACGCAGTATTTT. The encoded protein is CASSLVGLAVDTQYF.